The entry that follows covers one T cell receptor beta chain sequence. Its matching antigen is unknown. This record belongs to a study of shared clonotypes between healthy human individuals. Study-wide background: A couple of female and a few male donors aged 18 to 49 were enrolled.

Germline-derived CDR1 and CDR2 are SGHRS and YFSETQ. This CDR3 has 18 amino acids. With V trimmed by 3 bases and J by 3 bases, 12 bases remained unmatched. Study-level findings and limits: Several donors had about 5% of their naive CD4 clonotypes in common.

It was CD45RO-negative cells, positively selected for CCR7, that made up naive CD8 cells, with terminally differentiated effector memory CD45RA+ cells excluded. The protocol was immunoSEQ multiplex PCR, while the TCRdb copy is restricted to in-frame clones and leaves out a portion. This sample has approximately 1.9 million clones; 85% to 95% occur once, and the top ten carry more than 1.5%. The sequence was collected from a young man in good health. Some clones in this sample may be carry-over from other donors' samples. This chain connects TRBV5-1 to TRBJ2-1; 10 bases match TRBD2. Sequencing input: naive CD8+ T cells from PBMCs. The CDR3 sequence is CASSYTSRTSGFYNEQFF. For the CDR3, the DNA is TGCGCCAGCAGCTACACGTCAAGGACTAGCGGATTCTACAATGAGCAGTTCTTC. Filled out from reference TRBV5-1 and TRBJ2-1, the complete variable domain reads KAGVTQTPRYLIKTRGQQVTLSCSPISGHRSVSWYQQTPGQGLQFLFEYFSETQRNKGNFPGRFSGRQFSNSRSEMNVSTLELGDSALYLCASSYTSRTSGFYNEQFFGPGTRLTVL.